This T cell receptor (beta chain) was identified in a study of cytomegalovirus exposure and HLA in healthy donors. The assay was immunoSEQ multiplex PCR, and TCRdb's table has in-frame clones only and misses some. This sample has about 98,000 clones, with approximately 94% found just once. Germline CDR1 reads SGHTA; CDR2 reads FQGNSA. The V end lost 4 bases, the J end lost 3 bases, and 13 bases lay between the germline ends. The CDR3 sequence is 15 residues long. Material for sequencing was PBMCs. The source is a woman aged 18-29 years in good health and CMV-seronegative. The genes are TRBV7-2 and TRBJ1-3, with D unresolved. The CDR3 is CASSSNREGGNTIYF. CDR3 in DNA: TGTGCCAGCAGCTCCAACAGAGAAGGTGGAAACACCATATATTTT.